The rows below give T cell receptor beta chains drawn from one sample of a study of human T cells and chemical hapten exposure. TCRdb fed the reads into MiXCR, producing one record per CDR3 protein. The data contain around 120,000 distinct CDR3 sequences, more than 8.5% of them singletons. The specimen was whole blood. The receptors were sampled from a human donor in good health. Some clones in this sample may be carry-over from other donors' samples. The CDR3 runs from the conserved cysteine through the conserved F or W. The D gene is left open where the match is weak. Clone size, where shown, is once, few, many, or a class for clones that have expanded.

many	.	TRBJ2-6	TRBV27	TGTGCCAGCAGTTCTTGGGGCTCTGGGGCCAACGTCCTGACTTTC	CASSSWGSGANVLTF
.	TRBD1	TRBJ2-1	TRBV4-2	TGTGCCAGCAGCATCGGACAGGGACCCTACAATGAGCAGTTCTTC	CASSIGQGPYNEQFF
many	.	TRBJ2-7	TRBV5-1	TGCGCCAGCAGCTTGGGGGAGCACTACGAGCAGTACTTC	CASSLGEHYEQYF
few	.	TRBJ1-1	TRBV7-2	TGTGCCAGCAGCTCCATGCAGCGTGCCGAAGCTTTCTTT	CASSSMQRAEAFF
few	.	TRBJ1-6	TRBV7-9	TGTGCCAGCAGCAGGGCCCAGCCTGCAGAGGCCCTCCACTTT	CASSRAQPAEALHF
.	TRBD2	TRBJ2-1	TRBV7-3	TGTGCCAGCAGCCAACAACTAGCGGGGGCCAATGAGCAGTTCTTC	CASSQQLAGANEQFF
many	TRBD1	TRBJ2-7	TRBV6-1	TGTGCCAGCAGTGAACAGGGGGCGAGCTCCTACGAGCAGTACTTC	CASSEQGASSYEQYF
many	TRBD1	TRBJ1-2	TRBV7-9	TGTGCCAGCAGCATCCGGGACAGCGCCTTTGGTGGCTACACCTTC	CASSIRDSAFGGYTF
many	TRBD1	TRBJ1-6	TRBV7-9	TGTGCCAGCAGCTCACGACAGGGACCGAATTCACCCCTCCACTTT	CASSSRQGPNSPLHF
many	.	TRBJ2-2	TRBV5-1	TGCGCCAGCAGCTTGGGGAACACCGGGGAGCTGTTTTTT	CASSLGNTGELFF
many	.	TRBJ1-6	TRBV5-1	TGCGCCAGCAGCTTGGACCTAGGCGGGTGGAGCTCACCCCTCCACTTT	CASSLDLGGWSSPLHF
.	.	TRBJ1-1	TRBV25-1	TGTGCCAGCAGTGAATGGGGTTCAGACACTGAAGCTTTCTTT	CASSEWGSDTEAFF
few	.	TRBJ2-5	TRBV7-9	TGTGCCAGCAGAACTGGACAGTACCAAGAGACCCAGTACTTC	CASRTGQYQETQYF
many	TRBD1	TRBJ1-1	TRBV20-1	TGCAGTGCTACACGACAGGGAATGAACACTGAAGCTTTCTTT	CSATRQGMNTEAFF
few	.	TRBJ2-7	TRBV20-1	TGCAGTGCTAGAGAGGACCCATCTCACTACGAGCAGTACTTC	CSAREDPSHYEQYF
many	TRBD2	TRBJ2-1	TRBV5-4	TGTGCCAGCAGCTTGGGACTAGCGGGATCTGAGCAGTTCTTC	CASSLGLAGSEQFF
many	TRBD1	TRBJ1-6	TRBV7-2	TGTGCCAGCAGCTTAGCACCACGGACAGGGGGCCAGTCACCCCTCCACTTT	CASSLAPRTGGQSPLHF
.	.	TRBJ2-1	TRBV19	TGTGCCAGTAGTGCCGGGACAAGTGGCAATGAGCAGTTCTTC	CASSAGTSGNEQFF
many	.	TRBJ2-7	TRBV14	TGTGCCAGCAGCCAAACCGGGGCCCGCGGTCTCTACGAGCAGTACTTC	CASSQTGARGLYEQYF
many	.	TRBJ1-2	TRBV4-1	TGCGCCAGCAGCCAAGAAATCAACTATGGCTACACCTTC	CASSQEINYGYTF
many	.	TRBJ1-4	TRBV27	TGTGCCAGCAGTTTGGAGTCGTCCCGGTATGAAAAACTGTTTTTT	CASSLESSRYEKLFF
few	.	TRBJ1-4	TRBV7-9	TGTGCCAGCAGCCCAGAGAGGCGGGCTAATGAAAAACTGTTTTTT	CASSPERRANEKLFF
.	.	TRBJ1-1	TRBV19	TGTGCCAGTAGTATCGGTGGGGACACTGAAGCTTTCTTT	CASSIGGDTEAFF
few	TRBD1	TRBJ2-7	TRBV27	TGTGCCAGCAGTTTGTTCCCAGGGGGCTATTACGAGCAGTACTTC	CASSLFPGGYYEQYF
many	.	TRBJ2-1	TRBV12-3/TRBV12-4	TGTGCCAGCAGTTTTAGGGGCACCCTTGGAGAGCAGTTCTTC	CASSFRGTLGEQFF
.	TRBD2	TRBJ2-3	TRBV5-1	TGCGCCAGCAGCTCCGGACTAGCGATCAGCACAGATACGCAGTATTTT	CASSSGLAISTDTQYF
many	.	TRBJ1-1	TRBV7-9	TGTGCCAGCAGCCGGGTAGGAGAGGTGGCTTTCTTT	CASSRVGEVAFF
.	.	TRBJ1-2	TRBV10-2	TGCGCCAGCAGGGACAGCACGGGCTACACCTTC	CASRDSTGYTF
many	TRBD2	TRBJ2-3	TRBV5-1	TGCGCCAGCAGGATGGGACTAGCGGGAGGTCGCACAGATACGCAGTATTTT	CASRMGLAGGRTDTQYF
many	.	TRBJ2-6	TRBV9	TGTGCCAGCAGCGTTGGGGGGTCTGGGGCCAACGTCCTGACTTTC	CASSVGGSGANVLTF
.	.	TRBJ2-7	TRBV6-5	TGTGCCAGCAGTTACGGACAGCCGAGCTCCTACGAGCAGTACTTC	CASSYGQPSSYEQYF
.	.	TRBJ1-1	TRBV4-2	TGTGCCAGCAGCCGACGAGGGGGGGGGGACACTGAAGCTTTCTTT	CASSRRGGGDTEAFF
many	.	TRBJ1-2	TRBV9	TGTGCCAGCAGCCAGGGGACCCGGGGCTATGGCTACACCTTC	CASSQGTRGYGYTF
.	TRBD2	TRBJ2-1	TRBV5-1	TGCGCCAGCAGCTCGGAGGCTAGCGGGGGTCTCGATGAGCAGTTCTTC	CASSSEASGGLDEQFF
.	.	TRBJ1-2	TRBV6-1	TGTGCCAGCAGGGATACACGGGACACCCCAGACGCCTTC	CASRDTRDTPDAF
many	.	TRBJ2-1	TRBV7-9	TGTGCCAGCAGCTTCCGGGACGCCTTCAATGAGCAGTTCTTC	CASSFRDAFNEQFF
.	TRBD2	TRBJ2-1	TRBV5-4	TGTGCCAGCAGCTCCTCCCTGGGACTAGCGGGGGGTAGTGAGCAGTTCTTC	CASSSSLGLAGGSEQFF
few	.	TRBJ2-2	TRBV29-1	TGCAGCGTTGTGGATCTAACCGGGGAGCTGTTTTTT	CSVVDLTGELFF
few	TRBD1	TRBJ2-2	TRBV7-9	TGTGCCAGCAGCAGCCGGGACAGGGTCGGGGAGCTGTTTTTT	CASSSRDRVGELFF
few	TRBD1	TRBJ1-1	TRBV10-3	TGTGCCATCAGGAGACAGGGCGGTGGGAACACTGAAGCTTTCTTT	CAIRRQGGGNTEAFF
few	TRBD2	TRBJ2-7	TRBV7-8	TGTGCCAGCAGCTTAGCGTTAGCGGGAGGTGCCTACGAGCAGTACTTC	CASSLALAGGAYEQYF
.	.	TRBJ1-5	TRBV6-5	TGTGCCAGCAGTTACCTACAGAGACGGCCTCCCCAGCATTTT	CASSYLQRRPPQHF
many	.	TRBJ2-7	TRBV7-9	TGTGCCAGCAGCTTACAGGGGAAAACCTCCTACGAGCAGTACTTC	CASSLQGKTSYEQYF
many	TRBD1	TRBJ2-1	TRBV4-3	TGCGCCAGCAGCCACTCCCGGGACAGGGAAAGACATGAGCAGTTCTTC	CASSHSRDRERHEQFF
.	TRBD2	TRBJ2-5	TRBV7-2	TGTGCCAGCAGCTTAGGTCCGGGAGGGAATCCAGAGACCCAGTACTTC	CASSLGPGGNPETQYF
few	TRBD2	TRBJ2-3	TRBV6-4	TGTGCCAGCAGTGACTCGAATAGCGGGGGAGGCACAGATACGCAGTATTTT	CASSDSNSGGGTDTQYF
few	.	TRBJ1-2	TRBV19	TGTGCCATCCGTCGAGTAGACGGCTATGGCTACACCTTC	CAIRRVDGYGYTF
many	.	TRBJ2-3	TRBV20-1	TGCAGTGCTAGTCAGACAGATACGCAGTATTTT	CSASQTDTQYF
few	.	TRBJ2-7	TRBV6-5	TGTGCCAGCAGTTACTCTAGTGGCCTCCCGGACGAGCAGTACTTC	CASSYSSGLPDEQYF
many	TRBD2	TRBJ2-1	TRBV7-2	TGTGCCAGCAGCTTTAGCGGGGGGGCCCACAATGAGCAGTTCTTC	CASSFSGGAHNEQFF
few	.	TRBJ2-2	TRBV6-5	TGTGCCAGCAGTTACTCTTTGGGGGCTGGCGGGGAGCTGTTTTTT	CASSYSLGAGGELFF
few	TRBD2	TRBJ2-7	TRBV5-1	TGCGCCAGCAGCTTGATCCTAGCGGCAGAAGGTGACGAGCAGTACTTC	CASSLILAAEGDEQYF
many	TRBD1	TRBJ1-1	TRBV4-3	TGCGCCAGCAGCCAAGATGTGGGGACAGGGGGCGCTTTGAACACTGAAGCTTTCTTT	CASSQDVGTGGALNTEAFF
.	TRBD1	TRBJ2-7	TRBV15	TGTGCCACCAGCCACGACAGGGTCTACGAGCAGTACTTC	CATSHDRVYEQYF
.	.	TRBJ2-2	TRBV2	TGTGCCAGCAGTGAAGAATACAGCCGCACCGGGGAGCTGTTTTTT	CASSEEYSRTGELFF